One and the same sample provided the 20 T cell receptor beta chains below, sequenced in a study of T-cell reconstitution after alpha-beta-depleted transplantation in children. Preparation of the TCRbeta library used unique molecular identifiers. Each CDR3 protein is one row after TCRdb ran MiXCR on the PCR reads. The table shows about 870,000 distinct CDR3 sequences, with 15% to 20% occurring only once. The specimen comprised PBMCs, mostly from graft donor cells, sampled 360 days after TCRalphabeta/CD19-depleted stem cell transplant. Receptors originate from a male patient aged 10-17 years who had a stem cell transplant for acute lymphoblastic leukemia, so the T cells may come from the graft donor.

Only a few counts were recorded for this clonotype. The V gene is TRBV7-8, the J gene TRBJ1-6, with D hard to call. Trimming cost V 5 bases and J 7 bases, with 15 bases left between them. CDR3 size: 15 residues. CDR1 is SGHVS, CDR2 FQNEAQ, per germline. The DNA of the CDR3 is TGTGCCAGCAGCGCCCTGGGAACCCTCAATTCACCCCTCCACTTT. It yields the protein CASSALGTLNSPLHF.

The V and J genes are TRBV18 and TRBJ1-5, with D hard to call. CDR1 is KGHSH, CDR2 LQKENI, per germline. Trimming pared 3 bases from V and 0 bases from J, leaving 6 bases between. This CDR3 is built from 14 residues. CDR3 protein: CASSPDNSNQPQHF. The CDR3 coding sequence is TGTGCCAGCTCACCCGACAATAGCAATCAGCCCCAGCATTTT.

The sample holds a few counts of this clonotype. The J gene is TRBJ2-7, the V gene TRBV7-9; possibly TRBD1 or TRBD2 for D (5 bases each). This CDR3 is 14 amino acids long. Germline lookup yields CDR1 SEHNR and CDR2 FQNEAQ (reference sequence). Trimming removed 8 bases at V and 7 bases at J, with 21 bases between. CDR3 region: CASSTGTALGEQYF. In nucleotides, the CDR3 is TGTGCCAGCTCCACCGGGACGGCCCTTGGAGAGCAGTACTTC.

This clonotype was counted a few times. The chain links TRBV5-3 to TRBJ1-5; D not resolved. TRBV5-3 qualifies as an ORF whose function is uncertain. This CDR3 has 16 amino acids. The germline V and J ends were trimmed by 8 bases and 2 bases, with 20 bases remaining between them. CDR3 coding DNA: TGTGCCAGTATTCGGATGGGCGTACCGGGCAATCAGCCCCAGCATTTT. It yields the protein CASIRMGVPGNQPQHF.

CDR3 DNA: TGTGCCACCAGCAGAGATAAGGGACTGACCTACGAGCAGTACTTC. Amino acids: CATSRDKGLTYEQYF. The V and J genes are TRBV15 and TRBJ2-7; TRBD2 might be the D (6 bases). V lost 0 bases to trimming and J lost 2 bases, with 11 bases between them. The germline CDR1 and CDR2 sequences are LNHNV and YYDKDF (reference sequence). The CDR3 is 15 residues long.

A few counts support this clonotype. V usage is TRBV7-9 and J usage is TRBJ1-2; TRBD1 matches 10 bases. CDR3 size: 15 residues. V dropped 4 bases and J dropped 6; count of bases not matched to a gene: 8. Germline V gene sequence: CDR1 SEHNR, CDR2 FQNEAQ (reference sequence). CDR3 residues: CASSSLRGTGDGYTF. Here the CDR3 DNA reads TGTGCCAGCAGCTCCCTTCGAGGGACAGGGGATGGCTACACCTTC.

This clonotype occurred a few times. CDR3 nucleotide sequence: TGCGCCAGCAGTGGCAGTGGACAGGTGACCACTGAAGCTTTCTTT. This codes for CASSGSGQVTTEAFF. This chain links TRBV10-1 with TRBJ1-1; 7 nucleotides line up with TRBD1. Trimming at V came to 4 bases and at J to 4 bases, leaving 9 bases not matched to a gene. The CDR3 has 15 amino acids. Germline loops: CDR1 WNHNN, CDR2 SYGVQD (reference sequence).

This clonotype was counted only a few times. The chain combines TRBV24-1 with TRBJ1-1; TRBD1 is a possible D gene (6 bases). V was shortened by 2 bases and J by 6 bases, with 15 bases between the two germline ends. The CDR3 is made up of 15 amino acids. Germline CDR1 is KGHDR and CDR2 is SFDVKD. Written as DNA, the CDR3 is TGTGCCACCAGTGATTCCCGACAGGCTAAGGCTGAAGCTTTCTTT. Its protein is CATSDSRQAKAEAFF.

A few counts support this clonotype. The CDR3 region is CASSRTGEEAFF. CDR3 in DNA: TGCGCCAGCAGCCGGACAGGCGAAGAAGCTTTCTTT. The rearrangement uses TRBV5-1 and TRBJ1-1, with TRBD1 matching over 7 bases. V shed 4 bases, J shed 8 bases, and the junction held 5 bases outside the gene matches. Per the germline V gene, CDR1 is SGHRS and CDR2 is YFSETQ. This CDR3 is built from 12 residues.

This clonotype was counted ten times or more. J is TRBJ2-6 and V is TRBV27, with D possibly TRBD2 on 5 matching bases. The CDR3 runs 14 residues. The V end lost 5 bases, the J end lost 4 bases, and 9 bases lay between the germline ends. CDR1 and CDR2 from the germline V gene are MNHEY and SMNVEV (reference sequence). In DNA form, the CDR3 reads TGTGCCAGCAGTCTCCGGGGAGGGGCCAACGTCCTGACTTTC. Residues: CASSLRGGANVLTF.

The chain joins TRBV5-5 to TRBJ2-6; no clear D gene. V was shortened by 7 bases and J by 1 base, with 15 bases between the two germline ends. The CDR3 has 16 amino acids. Germline CDR1 is SGHKS and CDR2 is YYEKEE (reference sequence). CDR3 DNA: TGTGCCAGCTCCTTCCCTATCCTTTCTGGGGCCAACGTCCTGACTTTC. Translated: CASSFPILSGANVLTF. Supplemented by reference TRBV5-5 and TRBJ2-6, the full variable domain reads DAGVTQSPTHLIKTRGQQVTLRCSPISGHKSVSWYQQVLGQGPQFIFQYYEKEERGRGNFPDRFSARQFPNYSSELNVNALLLGDSALYLCASSFPILSGANVLTFGAGSRLTVL.

V usage is TRBV7-8 and J usage is TRBJ2-5, with D possibly being TRBD2 (5 bases). Germline V gene sequence: CDR1 SGHVS, CDR2 FQNEAQ. Deletions cut 4 bases from V and 2 bases from J, with 8 bases between. The length of the CDR3 is 13 residues. CDR3 nucleotide sequence: TGTGCCAGCAGCTCCGGGATGCAAGAGACCCAGTACTTC. Translation: CASSSGMQETQYF. Supplemented by reference TRBV7-8 and TRBJ2-5, the full variable domain reads GAGVSQSPRYKVAKRGQDVALRCDPISGHVSLFWYQQALGQGPEFLTYFQNEAQLDKSGLPSDRFFAERPEGSVSTLKIQRTQQEDSAVYLCASSSGMQETQYFGPGTRLLVL.

This clonotype was counted at least ten times. In DNA, the CDR3 is TGTGCCAGTGAGGGGTGGGCAGATACGCAGTATTTT. It specifies CASEGWADTQYF. The rearrangement links TRBV5-5 to TRBJ2-3; either TRBD1 or TRBD2 may fit D (5 bases each). Per germline, CDR1 SGHKS and CDR2 YYEKEE (reference sequence). This CDR3 has 12 residues. V was clipped by 8 bases and J by 4 bases, with 11 bases between them. Combining the CDR3 with reference TRBV5-5 and TRBJ2-3 gives the whole variable domain DAGVTQSPTHLIKTRGQQVTLRCSPISGHKSVSWYQQVLGQGPQFIFQYYEKEERGRGNFPDRFSARQFPNYSSELNVNALLLGDSALYLCASEGWADTQYFGPGTRLTVL.

This clonotype appeared many times. The CDR3 DNA reads as TGTGCCAGCAGCATGAGGGGACAGATGTTCAACGAGCAGTACTTC. This gives the protein CASSMRGQMFNEQYF. V usage is TRBV13 and J usage is TRBJ2-7, with TRBD1 matching 7 bases. Germline CDR1 is PRHDT and CDR2 is FYEKMQ (reference sequence). J lost 5 bases, V lost 5 bases, and 12 bases had no gene match. This CDR3 comprises 15 residues. Looking up the rest from reference TRBV13 and TRBJ2-7 gives the full variable domain: AAGVIQSPRHLIKEKRETATLKCYPIPRHDTVYWYQQGPGQDPQFLISFYEKMQSDKGSIPDRFSAQQFSDYHSELNMSSLELGDSALYFCASSMRGQMFNEQYFGPGTRLTVT.

This clonotype was counted between two and nine times. The chain recombines TRBV20-1 with TRBJ2-5; 13 bases fit TRBD2. Germline-derived CDR1 and CDR2 are DFQATT and SNEGSKA (reference sequence). The trim removed 3 bases at V and 2 bases at J, leaving 9 bases unmatched. This CDR3 has 17 residues. Here the CDR3 reads CSASSLAGGNPQETQYF. For the CDR3, the DNA is TGCAGTGCTAGCTCACTAGCGGGAGGGAATCCTCAAGAGACCCAGTACTTC.

This clonotype was recorded at least ten times. The chain couples TRBV20-1 to TRBJ1-6; D call uncertain. The germline V gene has CDR1 DFQATT and CDR2 SNEGSKA (reference sequence). The CDR3 spans 13 residues. V lost 4 bases to trimming and J lost 6 bases, with 10 bases between them. CDR3 nucleotide sequence: TGCAGTGCTACACGGGCTCGTAATTCACCCCTCCACTTT. This sequence encodes CSATRARNSPLHF.

This clonotype was counted between two and nine times. The DNA of the CDR3 is TGTGCCAGCAGGGGAGGACTGATCAGCTCCTACGAGCAGTACTTC. This translates into CASRGGLISSYEQYF. The chain couples TRBV2 to TRBJ2-7, with a tentative D call TRBD2 (6 bases). CDR1 and CDR2 (germline): SNHLY, FYNNEI. V lost 6 bases and J 0 bases, leaving 15 bases between the germline ends. The CDR3 has 15 residues.

The CDR3 DNA reads TGCGCCAGCAGCTTGGGCGGGCCTCGGGAGCAGTACTTC. Translated: CASSLGGPREQYF. The chain carries TRBV5-1 and TRBJ2-7, with D possibly matching TRBD2 (5 bases). The length of the CDR3 is 13 residues. Trimming shortened V by 0 bases and J by 7 bases, and 11 bases separated the two germline ends. Per the germline V gene, CDR1 is SGHRS and CDR2 is YFSETQ.

V and J are TRBV7-7 and TRBJ2-1; 8 nucleotides agree with TRBD1. The CDR3 is 15 residues long. V lost 5 bases to trimming and J lost 6 bases; unmatched junction nucleotides: 9. CDR1 and CDR2 from the germline V gene are SSHAT and FNYEAQ (reference sequence). The CDR3 spells CASSPSSGQVNEQFF. The CDR3 DNA reads as TGTGCCAGCAGCCCATCGTCGGGACAGGTCAATGAGCAGTTCTTC.

In DNA, the CDR3 is TGTGCCAGCAGTTCCCTCGCTGGGGCAGGCGGCCCTTACGAGCAGTACTTC. The encoded protein is CASSSLAGAGGPYEQYF. V usage is TRBV12-3 or TRBV12-4 and J usage is TRBJ2-7; D possibly corresponds to TRBD1 (5 bases). The CDR3 has 17 amino acids. The V end lost 4 bases, the J end lost 4 bases, and 23 bases lay between the germline ends.